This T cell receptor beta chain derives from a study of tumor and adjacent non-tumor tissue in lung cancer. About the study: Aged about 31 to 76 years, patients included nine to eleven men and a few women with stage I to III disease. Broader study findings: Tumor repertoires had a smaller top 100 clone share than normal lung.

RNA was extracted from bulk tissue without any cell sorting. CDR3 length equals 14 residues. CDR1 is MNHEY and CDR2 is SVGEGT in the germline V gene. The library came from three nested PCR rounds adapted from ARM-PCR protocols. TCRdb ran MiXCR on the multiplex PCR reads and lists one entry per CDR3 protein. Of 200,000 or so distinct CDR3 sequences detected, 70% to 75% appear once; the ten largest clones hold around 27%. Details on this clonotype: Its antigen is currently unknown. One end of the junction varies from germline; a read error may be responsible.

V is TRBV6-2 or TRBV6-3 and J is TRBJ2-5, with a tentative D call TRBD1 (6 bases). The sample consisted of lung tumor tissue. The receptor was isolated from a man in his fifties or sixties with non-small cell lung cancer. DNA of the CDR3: TGTGCCAGCAGTAGCCAGGGGTACCGAGAGTCCCAGTACTTC. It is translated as CASSSQGYRESQYF.